Each of the 5 T cell receptor beta chains below was sequenced from the same sample in a study of early T cells in non-severe SARS-CoV-2 infection. Each CDR3 protein gets one entry after TCRdb re-called the 5' RACE reads with MiXCR. The table has roughly 20,000 distinct CDR3 sequences, around 5.1% seen once; the top ten hold over 5%. The specimen sequenced was whole blood. The receptors stem from an adult who was a healthcare worker with PCR-confirmed SARS-CoV-2 infection or an uninfected control (not recorded which).

This clonotype has ten or more counts. The chain uses TRBV7-6 and TRBJ2-2; 14 bases agree with TRBD2. CDR3 length: 19 amino acids. Germline CDR1 and CDR2: SGHVS and FNYEAQ. The V and J ends lost 1 base and 12 bases, in that order; junction bases with no gene match: 16. CDR3 in DNA: TGTGCCAGCAGCTTAGTGAACGGGGGACTAGCGGGAGATCCGGAAAAGCTGTTTTTT. Residues: CASSLVNGGLAGDPEKLFF. Together with reference TRBV7-6 and TRBJ2-2, the CDR3 gives the full variable domain: GAGVSQSPRYKVTKRGQDVALRCDPISGHVSLYWYRQALGQGPEFLTYFNYEAQQDKSGLPNDRFSAERPEGSISTLTIQRTEQRDSAMYRCASSLVNGGLAGDPEKLFFGEGSRLTVL.

This clonotype has a count of ten or more. This sequence joins TRBV6-1 and TRBJ1-5; D unresolved. Looked up from germline, CDR1 is MNHNS and CDR2 is SASEGT. V was clipped by 0 bases and J by 0 bases, with 12 bases between them. The CDR3 runs 17 residues. This chain's CDR3 is CASSEARQVYSNQPQHF. The DNA for the CDR3 is TGTGCCAGCAGTGAAGCTCGGCAGGTGTATAGCAATCAGCCCCAGCATTTT.

This clonotype is medium-sized in the sample. The chain links TRBV20-1 to TRBJ2-1, with D possibly matching TRBD2 (6 bases). V shed 3 bases and J shed 7 bases, with 16 bases lying between them. The CDR3 covers 14 residues. Per germline, CDR1 DFQATT and CDR2 SNEGSKA (reference sequence). The CDR3 DNA sequence: TGCAGTGCTAGTTTCGCTAGCGAGTGGAATGAGCAGTTCTTC. Amino acids: CSASFASEWNEQFF.

By proportion, this clonotype is medium-sized. The chain links TRBV20-1 to TRBJ2-2, with 8 bases aligning to TRBD2. The V gene end was trimmed by 2 bases and the J gene end by 1 base; junction bases not matched to a gene: 9. This CDR3 has 17 amino acids. Germline V CDR1 and CDR2: DFQATT, SNEGSKA (reference sequence). CDR3 DNA: TGCAGTGCTAGACACTTGAGCGGGAGCCTGAACACCGGGGAGCTGTTTTTT. The encoded protein is CSARHLSGSLNTGELFF.

In its sample, this clonotype was seen many times. The J gene is TRBJ1-2, the V gene TRBV5-4; maybe TRBD1 (6 bases). Deletions cut 4 bases from V and 4 bases from J, with 20 bases between. The CDR3 runs to 16 residues. Germline loops: CDR1 SGHNT, CDR2 YYREEE (reference sequence). CDR3 in amino acids: CASSLTGRAGFYGYTF. CDR3 sequence (DNA): TGTGCCAGCAGCCTCACAGGGCGGGCTGGATTCTATGGCTACACCTTC.